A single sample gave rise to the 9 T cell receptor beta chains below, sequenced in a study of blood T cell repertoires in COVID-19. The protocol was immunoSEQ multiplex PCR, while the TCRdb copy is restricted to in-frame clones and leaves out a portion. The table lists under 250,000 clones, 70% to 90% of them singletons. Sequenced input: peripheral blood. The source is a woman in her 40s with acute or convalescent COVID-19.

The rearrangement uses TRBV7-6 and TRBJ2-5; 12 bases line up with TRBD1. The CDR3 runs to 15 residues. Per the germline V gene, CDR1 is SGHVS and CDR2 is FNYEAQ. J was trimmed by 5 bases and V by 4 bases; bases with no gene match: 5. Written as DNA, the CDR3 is TGTGCCAGCAGCTCTACCGGGACAGGGGGCGAGACCCAGTACTTC. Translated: CASSSTGTGGETQYF.

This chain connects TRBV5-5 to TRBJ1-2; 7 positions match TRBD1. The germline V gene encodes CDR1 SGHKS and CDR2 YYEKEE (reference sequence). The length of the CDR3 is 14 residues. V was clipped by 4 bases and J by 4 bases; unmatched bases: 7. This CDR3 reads CASSGTGQIYGYTF. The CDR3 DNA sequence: TGTGCCAGCAGCGGTACGGGACAGATCTATGGCTACACCTTC.

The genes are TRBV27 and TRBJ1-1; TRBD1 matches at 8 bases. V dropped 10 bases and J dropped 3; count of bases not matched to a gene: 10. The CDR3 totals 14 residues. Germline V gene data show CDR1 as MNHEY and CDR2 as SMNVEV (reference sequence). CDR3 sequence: CATRNQGADTEAFF. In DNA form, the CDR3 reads TGTGCCACCCGAAACCAGGGGGCAGACACTGAAGCTTTCTTT.

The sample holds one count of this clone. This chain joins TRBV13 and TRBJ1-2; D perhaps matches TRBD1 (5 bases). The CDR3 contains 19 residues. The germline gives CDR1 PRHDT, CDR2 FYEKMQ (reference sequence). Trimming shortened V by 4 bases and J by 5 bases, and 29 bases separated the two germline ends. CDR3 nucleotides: TGTGCCAGCAGCTCAGAGACAGTCTCCGCACCGTCCCCTCGATATGGCTACACCTTC. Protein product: CASSSETVSAPSPRYGYTF.

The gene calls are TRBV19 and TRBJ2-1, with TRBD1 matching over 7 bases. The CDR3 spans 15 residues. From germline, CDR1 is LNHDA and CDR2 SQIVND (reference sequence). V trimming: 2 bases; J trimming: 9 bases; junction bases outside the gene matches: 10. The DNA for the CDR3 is TGTGCCAGTAGTATACCGGTGCAGGGGGTAGCTGAGCAGTTCTTC. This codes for CASSIPVQGVAEQFF. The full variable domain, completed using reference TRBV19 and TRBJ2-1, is DGGITQSPKYLFRKEGQNVTLSCEQNLNHDAMYWYRQDPGQGLRLIYYSQIVNDFQKGDIAEGYSVSREKKESFPLTVTSAQKNPTAFYLCASSIPVQGVAEQFFGPGTRLTVL.

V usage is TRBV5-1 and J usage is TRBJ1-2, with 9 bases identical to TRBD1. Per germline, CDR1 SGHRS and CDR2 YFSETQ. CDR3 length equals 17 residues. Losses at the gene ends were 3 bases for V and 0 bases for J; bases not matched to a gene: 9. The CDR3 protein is CASSSGGGQGANYGYTF. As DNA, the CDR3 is TGCGCCAGCAGCTCCGGGGGGGGACAGGGCGCTAACTATGGCTACACCTTC.

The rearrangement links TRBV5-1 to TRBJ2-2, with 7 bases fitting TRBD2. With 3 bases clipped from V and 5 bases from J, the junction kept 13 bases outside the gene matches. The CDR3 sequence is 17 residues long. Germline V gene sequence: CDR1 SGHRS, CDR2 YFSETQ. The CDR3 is CASSSTRGTSVTGELFF. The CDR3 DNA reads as TGCGCCAGCAGCTCCACCAGAGGCACTAGCGTAACCGGGGAGCTGTTTTTT. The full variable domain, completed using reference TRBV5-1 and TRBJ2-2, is KAGVTQTPRYLIKTRGQQVTLSCSPISGHRSVSWYQQTPGQGLQFLFEYFSETQRNKGNFPGRFSGRQFSNSRSEMNVSTLELGDSALYLCASSSTRGTSVTGELFFGEGSRLTVL.

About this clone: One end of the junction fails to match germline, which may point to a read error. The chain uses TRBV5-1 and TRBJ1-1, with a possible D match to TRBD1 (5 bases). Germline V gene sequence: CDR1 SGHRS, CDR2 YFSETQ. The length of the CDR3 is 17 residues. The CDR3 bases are TGCGCCAGCAGCTTGGCGTCAGGACACCGTCTGAACGCTGAAGCTTTCTTT. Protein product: CASSLASGHRLNAEAFF.

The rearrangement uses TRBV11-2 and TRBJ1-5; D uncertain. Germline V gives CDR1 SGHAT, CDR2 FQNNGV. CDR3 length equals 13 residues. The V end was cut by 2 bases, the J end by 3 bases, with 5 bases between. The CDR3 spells CASSLIINQPQHF. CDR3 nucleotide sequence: TGTGCCAGCAGCTTAATCATCAATCAGCCCCAGCATTTT.